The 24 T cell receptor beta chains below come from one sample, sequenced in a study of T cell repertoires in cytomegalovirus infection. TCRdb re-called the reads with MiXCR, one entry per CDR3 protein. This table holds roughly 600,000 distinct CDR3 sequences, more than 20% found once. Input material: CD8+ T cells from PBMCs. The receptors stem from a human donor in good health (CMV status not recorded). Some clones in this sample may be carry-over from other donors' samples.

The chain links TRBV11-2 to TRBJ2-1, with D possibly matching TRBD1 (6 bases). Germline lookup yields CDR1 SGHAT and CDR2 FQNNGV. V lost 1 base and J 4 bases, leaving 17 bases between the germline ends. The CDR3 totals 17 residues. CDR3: CASSLGYRDNSYNEQFF. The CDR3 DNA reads TGTGCCAGCAGCTTAGGTTACCGGGACAACTCTTACAATGAGCAGTTCTTC.

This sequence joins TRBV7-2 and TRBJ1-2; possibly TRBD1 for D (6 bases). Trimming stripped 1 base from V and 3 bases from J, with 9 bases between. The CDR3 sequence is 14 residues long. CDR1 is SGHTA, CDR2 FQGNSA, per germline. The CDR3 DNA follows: TGTGCCAGCAGCTTAGGAGGGGGACACTATGGCTACACCTTC. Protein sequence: CASSLGGGHYGYTF.

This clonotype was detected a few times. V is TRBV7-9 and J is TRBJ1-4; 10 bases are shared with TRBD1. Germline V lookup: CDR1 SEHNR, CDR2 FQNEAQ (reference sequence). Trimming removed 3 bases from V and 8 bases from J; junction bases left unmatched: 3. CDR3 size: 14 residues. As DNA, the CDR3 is TGTGCCAGCAGCTTCGACAGGGGGCCCGAAAAACTGTTTTTT. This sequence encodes CASSFDRGPEKLFF. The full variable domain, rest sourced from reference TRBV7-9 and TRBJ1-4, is DTGVSQNPRHKITKRGQNVTFRCDPISEHNRLYWYRQTLGQGPEFLTYFQNEAQLEKSRLLSDRFSAERPKGSFSTLEIQRTEQGDSAMYLCASSFDRGPEKLFFGSGTQLSVL.

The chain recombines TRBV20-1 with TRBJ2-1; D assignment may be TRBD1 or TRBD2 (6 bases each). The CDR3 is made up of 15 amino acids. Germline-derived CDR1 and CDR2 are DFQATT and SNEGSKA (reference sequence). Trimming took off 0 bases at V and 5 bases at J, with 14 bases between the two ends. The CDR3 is CSAREGVGGHNEQFF. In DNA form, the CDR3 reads TGCAGTGCTAGAGAAGGAGTTGGGGGGCACAATGAGCAGTTCTTC.

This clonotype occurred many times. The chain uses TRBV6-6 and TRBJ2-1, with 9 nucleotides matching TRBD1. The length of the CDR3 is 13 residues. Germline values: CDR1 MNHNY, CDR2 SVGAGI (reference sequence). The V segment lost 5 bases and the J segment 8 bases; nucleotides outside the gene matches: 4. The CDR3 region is CASSGTGTDEQFF. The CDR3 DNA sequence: TGTGCCAGCAGTGGGACAGGGACGGATGAGCAGTTCTTC.

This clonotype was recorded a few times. CDR3 bases: TGTGCCAGCAGCTTTGCGGACAGGGGGCTTGGGGAGACCCAGTACTTC. Protein: CASSFADRGLGETQYF. The chain joins TRBV7-9 to TRBJ2-5, with 11 bases fitting TRBD1. Trimming took 3 bases from V and 5 from J; bases not matched to a gene: 8. Germline-derived CDR1 and CDR2 are SEHNR and FQNEAQ (reference sequence). This CDR3 is 16 amino acids long.

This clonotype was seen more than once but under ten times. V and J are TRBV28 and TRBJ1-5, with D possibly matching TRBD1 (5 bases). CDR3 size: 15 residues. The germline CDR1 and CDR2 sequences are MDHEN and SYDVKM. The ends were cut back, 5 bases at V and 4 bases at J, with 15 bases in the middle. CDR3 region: CASSPPIQENQPQHF. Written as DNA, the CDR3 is TGTGCCAGCAGTCCACCCATACAGGAGAATCAGCCCCAGCATTTT.

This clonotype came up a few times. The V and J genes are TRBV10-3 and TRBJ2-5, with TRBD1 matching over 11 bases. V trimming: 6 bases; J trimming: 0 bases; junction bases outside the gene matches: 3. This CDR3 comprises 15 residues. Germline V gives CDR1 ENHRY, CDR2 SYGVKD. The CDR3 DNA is TGTGCCATCAGCCAGGACAGGGGGCACCAAGAGACCCAGTACTTC. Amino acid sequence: CAISQDRGHQETQYF.

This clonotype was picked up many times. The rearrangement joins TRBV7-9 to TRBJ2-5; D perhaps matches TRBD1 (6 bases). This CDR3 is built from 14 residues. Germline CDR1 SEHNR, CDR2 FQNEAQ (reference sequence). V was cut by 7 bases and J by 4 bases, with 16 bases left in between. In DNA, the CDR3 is TGTGCCAGCACCCTACAGGGCGGGCGAGAGACCCAGTACTTC. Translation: CASTLQGGRETQYF.

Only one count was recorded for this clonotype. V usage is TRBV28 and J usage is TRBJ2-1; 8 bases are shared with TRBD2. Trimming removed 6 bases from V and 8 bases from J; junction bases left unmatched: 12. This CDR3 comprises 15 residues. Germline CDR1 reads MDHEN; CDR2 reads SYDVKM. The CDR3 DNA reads TGTGCCAGCAGCCCTCGGGGGGGGCTTATTGATGAGCAGTTCTTC. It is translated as CASSPRGGLIDEQFF.

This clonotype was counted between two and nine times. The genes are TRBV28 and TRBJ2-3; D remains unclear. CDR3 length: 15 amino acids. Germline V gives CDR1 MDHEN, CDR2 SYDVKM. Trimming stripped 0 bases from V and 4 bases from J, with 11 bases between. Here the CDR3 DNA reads TGTGCCAGCAGTTTATGGGCCCGGCCCGCAGATACGCAGTATTTT. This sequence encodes CASSLWARPADTQYF.

CDR3 bases: TGCAGTGCTAGGAGCTGGGACAGGGGTTCACCCCTCCACTTT. Translated: CSARSWDRGSPLHF. The chain recombines TRBV20-1 with TRBJ1-6; 10 bases agree with TRBD1. In germline, CDR1 is DFQATT, CDR2 SNEGSKA (reference sequence). The length of the CDR3 is 14 residues. V was clipped by 3 bases and J by 9 bases; unmatched bases: 5.

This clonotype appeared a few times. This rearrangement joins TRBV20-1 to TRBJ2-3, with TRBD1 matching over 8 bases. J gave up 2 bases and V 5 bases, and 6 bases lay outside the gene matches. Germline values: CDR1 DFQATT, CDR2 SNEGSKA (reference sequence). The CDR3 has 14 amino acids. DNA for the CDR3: TGCAGTGCTCCTACAGGGGGGCCCACAGATACGCAGTATTTT. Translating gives CSAPTGGPTDTQYF.

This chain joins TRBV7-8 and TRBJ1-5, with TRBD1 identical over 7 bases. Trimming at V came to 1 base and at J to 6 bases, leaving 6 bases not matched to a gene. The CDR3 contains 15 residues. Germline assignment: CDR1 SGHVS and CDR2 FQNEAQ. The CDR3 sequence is CASSLEAGGFQPQHF. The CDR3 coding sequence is TGTGCCAGCAGCTTAGAAGCAGGGGGGTTTCAGCCCCAGCATTTT. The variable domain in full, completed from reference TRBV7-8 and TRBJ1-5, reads GAGVSQSPRYKVAKRGQDVALRCDPISGHVSLFWYQQALGQGPEFLTYFQNEAQLDKSGLPSDRFFAERPEGSVSTLKIQRTQQEDSAVYLCASSLEAGGFQPQHFGDGTRLSIL.

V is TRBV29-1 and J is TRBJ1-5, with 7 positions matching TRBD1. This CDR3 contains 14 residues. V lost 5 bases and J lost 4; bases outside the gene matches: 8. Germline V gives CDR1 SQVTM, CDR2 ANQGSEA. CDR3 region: CSVTGQALNQPQHF. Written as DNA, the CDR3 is TGCAGCGTTACTGGACAGGCGCTAAATCAGCCCCAGCATTTT.

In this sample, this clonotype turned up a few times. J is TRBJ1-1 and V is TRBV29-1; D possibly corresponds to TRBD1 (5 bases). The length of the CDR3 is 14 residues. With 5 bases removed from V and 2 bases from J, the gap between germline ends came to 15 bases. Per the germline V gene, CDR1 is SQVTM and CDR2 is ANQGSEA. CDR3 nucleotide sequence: TGCAGCGTTAGGGGACCATTAGACAACACTGAAGCTTTCTTT. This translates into CSVRGPLDNTEAFF.

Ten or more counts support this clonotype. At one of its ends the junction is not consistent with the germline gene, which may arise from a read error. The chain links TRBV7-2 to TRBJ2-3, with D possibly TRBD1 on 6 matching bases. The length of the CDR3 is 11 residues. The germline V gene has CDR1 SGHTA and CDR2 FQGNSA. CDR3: CRDTHTDTQYF. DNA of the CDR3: TGCAGGGACACACACACAGATACGCAGTATTTT.

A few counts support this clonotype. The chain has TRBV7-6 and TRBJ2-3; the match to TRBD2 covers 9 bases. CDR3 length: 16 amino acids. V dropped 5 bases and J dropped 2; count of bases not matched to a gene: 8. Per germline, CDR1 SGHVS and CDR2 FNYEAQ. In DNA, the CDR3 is TGTGCCAGCAGCCCCAGAGCGGGGGGACTCACAGATACGCAGTATTTT. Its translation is CASSPRAGGLTDTQYF.

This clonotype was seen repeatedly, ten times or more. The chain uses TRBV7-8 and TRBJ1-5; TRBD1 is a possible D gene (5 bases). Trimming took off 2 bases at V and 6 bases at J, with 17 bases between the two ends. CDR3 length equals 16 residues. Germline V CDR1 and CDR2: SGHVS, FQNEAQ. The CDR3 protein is CASSLTHDRTFQPQHF. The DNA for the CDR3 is TGTGCCAGCAGCTTAACCCATGATCGGACATTTCAGCCCCAGCATTTT.

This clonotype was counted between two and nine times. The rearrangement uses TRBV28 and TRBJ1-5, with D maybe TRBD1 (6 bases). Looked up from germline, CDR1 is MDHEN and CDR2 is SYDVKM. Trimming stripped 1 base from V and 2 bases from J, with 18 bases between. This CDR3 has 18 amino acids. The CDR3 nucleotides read TGTGCCAGCAGTTTATACGAGGTAACCAGGGGCGGCAATCAGCCCCAGCATTTT. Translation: CASSLYEVTRGGNQPQHF.

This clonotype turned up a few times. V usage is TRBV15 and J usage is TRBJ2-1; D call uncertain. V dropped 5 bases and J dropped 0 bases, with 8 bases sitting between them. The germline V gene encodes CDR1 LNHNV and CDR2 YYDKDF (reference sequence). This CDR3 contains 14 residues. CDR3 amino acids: CATSSKSSYNEQFF. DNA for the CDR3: TGTGCCACCAGCTCCAAGAGCTCCTACAATGAGCAGTTCTTC. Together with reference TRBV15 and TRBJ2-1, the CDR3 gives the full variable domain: DAMVIQNPRYQVTQFGKPVTLSCSQTLNHNVMYWYQQKSSQAPKLLFHYYDKDFNNEADTPDNFQSRRPNTSFCFLDIRSPGLGDTAMYLCATSSKSSYNEQFFGPGTRLTVL.

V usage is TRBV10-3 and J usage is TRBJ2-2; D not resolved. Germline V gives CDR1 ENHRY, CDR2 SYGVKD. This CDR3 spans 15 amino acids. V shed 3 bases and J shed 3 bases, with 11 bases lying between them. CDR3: CAISDDEEYTGELFF. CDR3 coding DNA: TGTGCCATCAGTGACGACGAGGAATACACCGGGGAGCTGTTTTTT.

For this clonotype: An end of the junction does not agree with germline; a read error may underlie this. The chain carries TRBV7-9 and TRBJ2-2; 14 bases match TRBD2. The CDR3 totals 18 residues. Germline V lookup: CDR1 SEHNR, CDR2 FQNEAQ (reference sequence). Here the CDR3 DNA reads TGTGTCAGCAGCCCGGGGACTAGCGGGGGCCAGAACACCGGGGAGCTGTTTTTT. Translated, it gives CVSSPGTSGGQNTGELFF.

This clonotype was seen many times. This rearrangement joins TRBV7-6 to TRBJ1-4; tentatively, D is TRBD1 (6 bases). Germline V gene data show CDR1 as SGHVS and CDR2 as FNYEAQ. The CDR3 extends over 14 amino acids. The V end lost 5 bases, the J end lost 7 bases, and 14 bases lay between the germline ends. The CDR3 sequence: CASSRSGGIEKLFF. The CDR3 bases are TGTGCCAGCAGCCGCTCTGGGGGCATTGAAAAACTGTTTTTT.